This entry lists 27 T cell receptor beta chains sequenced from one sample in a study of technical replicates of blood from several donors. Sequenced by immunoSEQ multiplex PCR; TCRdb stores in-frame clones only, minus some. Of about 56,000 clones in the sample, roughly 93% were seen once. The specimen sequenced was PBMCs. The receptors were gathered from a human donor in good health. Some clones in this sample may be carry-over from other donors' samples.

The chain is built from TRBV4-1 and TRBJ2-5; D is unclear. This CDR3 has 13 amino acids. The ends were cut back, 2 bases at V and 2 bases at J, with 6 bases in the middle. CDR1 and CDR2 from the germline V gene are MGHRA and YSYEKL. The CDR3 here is CASSQQKQETQYF. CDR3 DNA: TGCGCCAGCAGCCAACAGAAACAAGAGACCCAGTACTTC.

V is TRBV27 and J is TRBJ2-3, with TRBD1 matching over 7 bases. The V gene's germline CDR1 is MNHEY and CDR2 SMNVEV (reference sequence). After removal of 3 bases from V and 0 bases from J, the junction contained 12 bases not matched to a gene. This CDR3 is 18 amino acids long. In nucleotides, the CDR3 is TGTGCCAGCAGTTTCCGGGACAGAGGAATCCTTAGCACAGATACGCAGTATTTT. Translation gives CASSFRDRGILSTDTQYF.

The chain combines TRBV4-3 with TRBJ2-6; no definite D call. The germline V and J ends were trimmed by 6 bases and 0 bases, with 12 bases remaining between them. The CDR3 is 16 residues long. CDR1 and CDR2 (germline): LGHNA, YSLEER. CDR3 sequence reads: CASSRVSPSGANVLTF. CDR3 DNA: TGCGCCAGCAGTCGAGTCTCGCCCTCTGGGGCCAACGTCCTGACTTTC.

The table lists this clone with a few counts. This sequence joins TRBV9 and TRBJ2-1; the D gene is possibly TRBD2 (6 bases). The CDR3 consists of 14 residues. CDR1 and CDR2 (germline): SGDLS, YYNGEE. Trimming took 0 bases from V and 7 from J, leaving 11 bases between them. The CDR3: CASSVAGVWNEQFF. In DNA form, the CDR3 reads TGTGCCAGCAGCGTAGCGGGAGTTTGGAATGAGCAGTTCTTC.

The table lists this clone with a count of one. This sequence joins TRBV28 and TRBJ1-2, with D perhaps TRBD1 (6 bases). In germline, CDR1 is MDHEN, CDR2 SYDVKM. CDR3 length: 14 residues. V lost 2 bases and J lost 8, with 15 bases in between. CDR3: CASSLQGLRGGYTF. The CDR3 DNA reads TGTGCCAGCAGTTTACAGGGCCTAAGGGGGGGCTACACCTTC.

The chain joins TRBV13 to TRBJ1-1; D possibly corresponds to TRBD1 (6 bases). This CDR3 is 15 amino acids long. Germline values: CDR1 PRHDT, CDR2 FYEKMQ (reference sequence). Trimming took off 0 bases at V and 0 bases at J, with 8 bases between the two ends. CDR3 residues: CASSLGSGVNTEAFF. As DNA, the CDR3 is TGTGCCAGCAGCTTAGGCTCAGGGGTGAACACTGAAGCTTTCTTT.

This chain's CDR3 is CASSIDKTNYGYTF. The CDR3 nucleotides are TGTGCCAGTAGTATTGACAAAACGAACTATGGCTACACCTTC. V usage is TRBV19 and J usage is TRBJ1-2; D is undetermined. CDR3 length equals 14 residues. Germline V gene lookup returns CDR1 LNHDA and CDR2 SQIVND (reference sequence). Deletions cut 3 bases from V and 2 bases from J, with 10 bases between.

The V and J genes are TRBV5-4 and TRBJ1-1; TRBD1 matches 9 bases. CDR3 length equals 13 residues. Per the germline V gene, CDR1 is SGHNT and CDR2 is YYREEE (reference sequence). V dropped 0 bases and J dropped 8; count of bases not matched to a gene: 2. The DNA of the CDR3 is TGTGCCAGCAGCTTGGGGGACAGGGCGGAAGCTTTCTTT. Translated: CASSLGDRAEAFF.

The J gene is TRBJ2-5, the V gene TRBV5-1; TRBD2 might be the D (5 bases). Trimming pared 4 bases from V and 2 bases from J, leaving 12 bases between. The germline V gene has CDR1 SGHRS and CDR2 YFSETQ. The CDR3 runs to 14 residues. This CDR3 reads CASSPWERQETQYF. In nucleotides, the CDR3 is TGCGCCAGCAGCCCGTGGGAGCGGCAAGAGACCCAGTACTTC.

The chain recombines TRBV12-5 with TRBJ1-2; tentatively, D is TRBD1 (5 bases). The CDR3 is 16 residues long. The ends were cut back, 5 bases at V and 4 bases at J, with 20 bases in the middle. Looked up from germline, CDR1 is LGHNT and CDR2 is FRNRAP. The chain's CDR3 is CASGTHRRRDPYGYTF. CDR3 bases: TGTGCTAGTGGTACACACCGGCGGAGGGACCCCTATGGCTACACCTTC. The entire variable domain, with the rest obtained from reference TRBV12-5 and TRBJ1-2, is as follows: DARVTQTPRHKVTEMGQEVTMRCQPILGHNTVFWYRQTMMQGLELLAYFRNRAPLDDSGMPKDRFSAEMPDATLATLKIQPSEPRDSAVYFCASGTHRRRDPYGYTFGSGTRLTVV.

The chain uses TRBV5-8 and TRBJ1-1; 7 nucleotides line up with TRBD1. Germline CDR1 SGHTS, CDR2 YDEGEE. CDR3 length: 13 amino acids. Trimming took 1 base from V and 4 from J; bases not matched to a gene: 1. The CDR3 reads CASSLQGGTEAFF. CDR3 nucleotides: TGTGCCAGCAGCTTGCAGGGGGGCACTGAAGCTTTCTTT.

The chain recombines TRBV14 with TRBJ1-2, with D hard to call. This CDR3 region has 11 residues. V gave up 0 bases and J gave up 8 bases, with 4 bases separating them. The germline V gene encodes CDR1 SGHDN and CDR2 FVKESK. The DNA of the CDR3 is TGTGCCAGCAGCCAAGAGGGCGGCTACACCTTC. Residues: CASSQEGGYTF.

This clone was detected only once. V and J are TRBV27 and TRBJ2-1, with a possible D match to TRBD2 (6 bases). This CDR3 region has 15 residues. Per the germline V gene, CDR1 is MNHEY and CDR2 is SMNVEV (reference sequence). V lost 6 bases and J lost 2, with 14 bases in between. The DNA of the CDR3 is TGTGCCAGCAGCCCCAGCGGGTGGACCTACAATGAGCAGTTCTTC. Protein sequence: CASSPSGWTYNEQFF.

CDR3 loop: CASSERQSYGYTF. The CDR3 DNA is TGTGCCAGCTCCGAGCGACAGAGCTATGGCTACACCTTC. The rearrangement joins TRBV18 to TRBJ1-2; D possibly corresponds to TRBD1 (5 bases). There are 13 residues in the CDR3. The V gene lost 6 bases and the J gene lost 4 bases, with 12 bases spanning the gap. Germline V gene sequence: CDR1 KGHSH, CDR2 LQKENI. Complete variable domain (other parts from reference TRBV18 and TRBJ1-2): NAGVMQNPRHLVRRRGQEARLRCSPMKGHSHVYWYRQLPEEGLKFMVYLQKENIIDESGMPKERFSAEFPKEGPSILRIQQVVRGDSAAYFCASSERQSYGYTFGSGTRLTVV.

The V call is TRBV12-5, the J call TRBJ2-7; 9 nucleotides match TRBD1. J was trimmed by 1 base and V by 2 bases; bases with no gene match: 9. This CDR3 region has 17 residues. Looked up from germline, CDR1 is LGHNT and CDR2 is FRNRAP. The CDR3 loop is CASGLTGGQGLSYEQYF. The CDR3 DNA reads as TGTGCTAGTGGTTTGACCGGTGGACAGGGGCTATCCTACGAGCAGTACTTC.

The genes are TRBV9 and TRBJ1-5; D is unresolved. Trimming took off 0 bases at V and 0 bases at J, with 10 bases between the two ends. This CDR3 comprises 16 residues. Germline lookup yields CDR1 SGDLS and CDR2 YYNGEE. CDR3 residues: CASSVESSYSNQPQHF. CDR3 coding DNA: TGTGCCAGCAGCGTAGAATCCAGTTATAGCAATCAGCCCCAGCATTTT.

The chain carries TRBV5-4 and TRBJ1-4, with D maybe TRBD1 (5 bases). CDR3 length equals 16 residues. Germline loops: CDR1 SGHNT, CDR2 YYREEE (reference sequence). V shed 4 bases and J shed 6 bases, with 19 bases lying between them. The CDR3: CASSRVGGRVDEKLFF. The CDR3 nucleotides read TGTGCCAGCAGCCGTGTGGGGGGACGTGTTGATGAAAAACTGTTTTTT.

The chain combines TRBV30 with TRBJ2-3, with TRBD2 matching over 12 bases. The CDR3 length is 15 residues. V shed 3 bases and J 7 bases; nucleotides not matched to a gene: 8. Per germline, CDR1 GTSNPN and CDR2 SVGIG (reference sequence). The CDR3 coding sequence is TGTGCCTGGAGGCTAGCGGGAGGGACGTTATATACGCAGTATTTT. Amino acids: CAWRLAGGTLYTQYF. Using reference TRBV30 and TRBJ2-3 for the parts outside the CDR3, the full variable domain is SQTIHQWPATLVQPVGSPLSLECTVEGTSNPNLYWYRQAAGRGLQLLFYSVGIGQISSEVPQNLSASRPQDRQFILSSKKLLLSDSGFYLCAWRLAGGTLYTQYFGPGTRLTVL.

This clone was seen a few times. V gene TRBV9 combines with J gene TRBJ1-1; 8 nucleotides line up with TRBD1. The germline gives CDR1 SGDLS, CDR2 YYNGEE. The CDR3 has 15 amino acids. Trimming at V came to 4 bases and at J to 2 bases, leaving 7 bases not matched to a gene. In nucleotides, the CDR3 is TGTGCCAGCAGCTCCCGGACAGGGACTAACACTGAAGCTTTCTTT. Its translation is CASSSRTGTNTEAFF.

The CDR3: CASSTSGNEQFF. DNA for the CDR3: TGTGCCAGCAGCACTAGCGGCAATGAGCAGTTCTTC. The chain recombines TRBV11-3 with TRBJ2-1; 8 bases align to TRBD2. Per the germline V gene, CDR1 is SGHNT and CDR2 is YENEEA. V was clipped by 5 bases and J by 6 bases; unmatched bases: 0. This CDR3 region has 12 residues.

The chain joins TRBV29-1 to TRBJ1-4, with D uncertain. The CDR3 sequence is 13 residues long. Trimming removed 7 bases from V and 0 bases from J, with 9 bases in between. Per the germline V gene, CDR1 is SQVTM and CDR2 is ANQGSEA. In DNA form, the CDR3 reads TGCAGCGGGCACCTCGCAACTAATGAAAAACTGTTTTTT. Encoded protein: CSGHLATNEKLFF.

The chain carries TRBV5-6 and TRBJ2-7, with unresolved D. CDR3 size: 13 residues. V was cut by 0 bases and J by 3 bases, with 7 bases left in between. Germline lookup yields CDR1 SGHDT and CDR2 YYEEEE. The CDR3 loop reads CASSLASRYEQYF. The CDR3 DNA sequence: TGTGCCAGCAGCTTGGCTAGTCGCTACGAGCAGTACTTC.

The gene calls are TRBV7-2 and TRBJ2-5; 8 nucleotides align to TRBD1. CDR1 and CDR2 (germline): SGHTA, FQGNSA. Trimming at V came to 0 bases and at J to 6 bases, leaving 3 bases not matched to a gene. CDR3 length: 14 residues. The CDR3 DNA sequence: TGTGCCAGCAGCTTAGCTGGACAGGGCAAGACCCAGTACTTC. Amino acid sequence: CASSLAGQGKTQYF.

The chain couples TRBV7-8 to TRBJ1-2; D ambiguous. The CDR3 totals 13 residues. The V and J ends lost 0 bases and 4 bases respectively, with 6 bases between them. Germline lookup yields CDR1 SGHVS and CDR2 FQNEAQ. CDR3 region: CASSLASLYGYTF. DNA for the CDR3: TGTGCCAGCAGCTTAGCGAGCCTCTATGGCTACACCTTC.

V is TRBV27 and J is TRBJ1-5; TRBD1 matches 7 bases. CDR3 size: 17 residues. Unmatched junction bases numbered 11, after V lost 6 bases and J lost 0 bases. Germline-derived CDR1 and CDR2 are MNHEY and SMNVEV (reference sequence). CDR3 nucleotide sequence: TGTGCCAGCAGGCAGGGGGGAAAGGTTTATAGCAATCAGCCCCAGCATTTT. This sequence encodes CASRQGGKVYSNQPQHF.

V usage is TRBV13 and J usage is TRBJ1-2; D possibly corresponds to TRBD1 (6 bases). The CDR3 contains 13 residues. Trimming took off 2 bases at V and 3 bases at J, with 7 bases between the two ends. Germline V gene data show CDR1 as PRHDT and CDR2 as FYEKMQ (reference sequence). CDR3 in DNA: TGTGCCAGCAGCTTACAGGGGTACTATGGCTACACCTTC. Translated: CASSLQGYYGYTF.

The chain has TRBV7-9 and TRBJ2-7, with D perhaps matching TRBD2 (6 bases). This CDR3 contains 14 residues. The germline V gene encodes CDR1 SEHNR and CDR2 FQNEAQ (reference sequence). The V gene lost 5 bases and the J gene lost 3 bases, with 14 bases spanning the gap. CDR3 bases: TGTGCCAGCAGCGACCGGACTATAATCTACGAGCAGTACTTC. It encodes CASSDRTIIYEQYF.